Listed below are T cell receptor beta chains from one sample, sequenced in a study of cytomegalovirus exposure and HLA in healthy donors. Assay: immunoSEQ multiplex PCR; the TCRdb copy retains only in-frame clones and omits some. The repertoire holds 150,000 to 200,000 clones, with 75% as singletons. The sample consisted of PBMCs. The receptor set was obtained from a woman aged 40 to 50 in good health and CMV-seropositive. Both conserved end residues are part of each CDR3. Each record gives: clone size, D gene, J gene, V gene, CDR3 DNA, CDR3 protein. D genes are given only for firm matches. A row's size may be missing; if present it is once, few, many or a size class.

abundance: NA
d_gene: NA
j_gene: TRBJ2-7
v_gene: TRBV13
CDR3nt: TGTGCCAGCAGCTTACAGGCAGGGGCGTTGGAGCAGTACTTC
CDR3aa: CASSLQAGALEQYF

abundance: few
d_gene: NA
j_gene: TRBJ1-4
v_gene: TRBV25-1
CDR3nt: TGTGCCAGCAGTGAGGGCCAGGGGCTGGAAAAACTGTTTTTT
CDR3aa: CASSEGQGLEKLFF

abundance: once
d_gene: TRBD2
j_gene: TRBJ2-5
v_gene: TRBV6-5
CDR3nt: TGTGCCAGCAGGGAAACTAGCGGGGAGACCCAGTACTTC
CDR3aa: CASRETSGETQYF

abundance: NA
d_gene: TRBD2
j_gene: TRBJ2-5
v_gene: TRBV9
CDR3nt: TGTGCCAGCAGCGATACTAGCGGCCAAGAGACCCAGTACTTC
CDR3aa: CASSDTSGQETQYF

abundance: NA
d_gene: NA
j_gene: TRBJ2-1
v_gene: TRBV6-5
CDR3nt: TGTGCCAGCAGGATTACTCAACACAATGAGCAGTTCTTC
CDR3aa: CASRITQHNEQFF

abundance: few
d_gene: NA
j_gene: TRBJ2-7
v_gene: TRBV28
CDR3nt: TGTGCCAGCAGTTTTCCCCACAGACCGAGCTCCTACGAGCAGTACTTC
CDR3aa: CASSFPHRPSSYEQYF

abundance: NA
d_gene: TRBD1
j_gene: TRBJ1-1
v_gene: TRBV15
CDR3nt: TGTGCCACCAGCAGAGCTGGGACAGGTGAAGCTTTCTTT
CDR3aa: CATSRAGTGEAFF

abundance: NA
d_gene: NA
j_gene: TRBJ1-3
v_gene: TRBV5-6
CDR3nt: TGTGCCAGCAGCTACAGCTTCGACAGGACTGGAAACACCATATATTTT
CDR3aa: CASSYSFDRTGNTIYF

abundance: NA
d_gene: TRBD1
j_gene: TRBJ2-2
v_gene: TRBV30
CDR3nt: TGTGCCTGGAGTGAAGGGCCCACAGGGGTCGGGGAGCTGTTTTTT
CDR3aa: CAWSEGPTGVGELFF

abundance: once
d_gene: TRBD2
j_gene: TRBJ2-7
v_gene: TRBV7-2
CDR3nt: TGTGCCAGCAGCTTACGGGCGGCGGGAGCGGCCGGGGAGCAGTACTTC
CDR3aa: CASSLRAAGAAGEQYF

abundance: NA
d_gene: TRBD1
j_gene: TRBJ2-3
v_gene: TRBV7-2
CDR3nt: TGTGCCAGCAGTCGCGACAGGGGGCGCCTAGATACGCAGTATTTT
CDR3aa: CASSRDRGRLDTQYF

abundance: NA
d_gene: NA
j_gene: TRBJ2-2
v_gene: TRBV5-1
CDR3nt: TGCGCCAGCAGTCTGGAGGGTCTAGCCTACACCGGGGAGCTGTTTTTT
CDR3aa: CASSLEGLAYTGELFF

abundance: NA
d_gene: TRBD1
j_gene: TRBJ2-7
v_gene: TRBV5-1
CDR3nt: TGCGCCAGCAGCTTGGCGACAGGGGTACAGTACGAGCAGTACTTC
CDR3aa: CASSLATGVQYEQYF

abundance: NA
d_gene: NA
j_gene: TRBJ2-3
v_gene: TRBV9
CDR3nt: TGTGCCAGCAGCGGCCGTCAGGGCCCGACAGATACGCAGTATTTT
CDR3aa: CASSGRQGPTDTQYF

abundance: NA
d_gene: TRBD2
j_gene: TRBJ2-1
v_gene: TRBV10-3
CDR3nt: TGTGCCATCAGTGAGCCGGGACTAGCGGACAAAGGCGATGAGCAGTTCTTC
CDR3aa: CAISEPGLADKGDEQFF

abundance: NA
d_gene: TRBD1
j_gene: TRBJ1-1
v_gene: TRBV28
CDR3nt: TGTGCCAGCAGTACCCCCTCGACAGGGTCTAAGACTGAAGCTTTCTTT
CDR3aa: CASSTPSTGSKTEAFF

abundance: NA
d_gene: TRBD2
j_gene: TRBJ2-7
v_gene: TRBV25-1
CDR3nt: TGTGCCAGCAGTGTACTAGCGGGAGGCTCCCGCGAGCAGTACTTC
CDR3aa: CASSVLAGGSREQYF

abundance: NA
d_gene: NA
j_gene: TRBJ2-5
v_gene: TRBV9
CDR3nt: TGTGCCACCATGACTCACCGGGGGGCGTCGGAGACCCAGTACTTC
CDR3aa: CATMTHRGASETQYF

abundance: NA
d_gene: NA
j_gene: TRBJ1-2
v_gene: TRBV19
CDR3nt: TGTGCCAGTACTACGGACAGCAACTATGGCTACACCTTC
CDR3aa: CASTTDSNYGYTF

abundance: NA
d_gene: TRBD2
j_gene: TRBJ2-1
v_gene: TRBV27
CDR3nt: TGTGCCAGCAGTTTATTGGCTAGCGGGACAACCTACAATGAGCAGTTCTTC
CDR3aa: CASSLLASGTTYNEQFF

abundance: NA
d_gene: NA
j_gene: TRBJ1-1
v_gene: TRBV6-5
CDR3nt: TGTGCCAGCAGTTACTCCTCGGGGATCGCTGAAGCTTTCTTT
CDR3aa: CASSYSSGIAEAFF

abundance: NA
d_gene: NA
j_gene: TRBJ1-5
v_gene: TRBV2
CDR3nt: TGTGCCAGCAGTGAAGACGGGCGGGCTCAGCCCCAGCATTTT
CDR3aa: CASSEDGRAQPQHF

abundance: NA
d_gene: TRBD1
j_gene: TRBJ2-5
v_gene: TRBV19
CDR3nt: TGTGCCAGTAGTATCGACAGGGGGCGTGTGGAGACCCAGTACTTC
CDR3aa: CASSIDRGRVETQYF

abundance: NA
d_gene: NA
j_gene: TRBJ1-1
v_gene: TRBV19
CDR3nt: TGTGCCAGTAGTCCACCGGGGGGGAACACTGAAGCTTTCTTT
CDR3aa: CASSPPGGNTEAFF

abundance: NA
d_gene: TRBD1
j_gene: TRBJ1-1
v_gene: TRBV10-2
CDR3nt: TGCGCCAGCAGGGCGGGACAGGGGATTAACACTGAAGCTTTCTTT
CDR3aa: CASRAGQGINTEAFF

abundance: NA
d_gene: NA
j_gene: TRBJ2-1
v_gene: TRBV19
CDR3nt: TGTGCCAGTAGTATAAAGTTTCCTAGCCCGGGCCATGAGCAGTTCTTC
CDR3aa: CASSIKFPSPGHEQFF

abundance: few
d_gene: NA
j_gene: TRBJ1-1
v_gene: TRBV9
CDR3nt: TGTGCCAGCAGCCCGCGGACAGTGAACACTGAAGCTTTCTTT
CDR3aa: CASSPRTVNTEAFF

abundance: NA
d_gene: NA
j_gene: TRBJ1-5
v_gene: TRBV6-5
CDR3nt: TGTGCCAGCAGTCGACAGGTCAATCAGCCCCAGCATTTT
CDR3aa: CASSRQVNQPQHF

abundance: once
d_gene: TRBD2
j_gene: TRBJ2-1
v_gene: TRBV2
CDR3nt: TGTGCCAGCACTTTCGGGACTAGGGGGTCGGGTGAGCAGTTCTTC
CDR3aa: CASTFGTRGSGEQFF

abundance: NA
d_gene: TRBD2
j_gene: TRBJ2-1
v_gene: TRBV19
CDR3nt: TGTGCCAGTAGTGGACTAGCGGGTAATTACAATGAGCAGTTCTTC
CDR3aa: CASSGLAGNYNEQFF

abundance: NA
d_gene: NA
j_gene: TRBJ1-1
v_gene: TRBV10-3
CDR3nt: TGTGCCATCAGGCTCAGGGACACTGAAGCTTTCTTT
CDR3aa: CAIRLRDTEAFF

abundance: NA
d_gene: NA
j_gene: TRBJ1-2
v_gene: TRBV9
CDR3nt: TGTGCCAGCAGCGTAGGAGGAGGGGAGAACTATGGCTACACCTTC
CDR3aa: CASSVGGGENYGYTF

abundance: NA
d_gene: NA
j_gene: TRBJ1-4
v_gene: TRBV6-5
CDR3nt: TGTGCCAGCAGGGCACGGGGGGCCTCAAATGAAAAACTGTTTTTT
CDR3aa: CASRARGASNEKLFF

abundance: NA
d_gene: TRBD1
j_gene: TRBJ2-2
v_gene: TRBV11-3
CDR3nt: TGTGCCAGCAGCTCCAAATACGACAGGGTATCCGGGGAGCTGTTTTTT
CDR3aa: CASSSKYDRVSGELFF

abundance: few
d_gene: TRBD2
j_gene: TRBJ2-5
v_gene: TRBV2
CDR3nt: TGTGCCAGCAGTGAAAGGACTAGCGGGAGATCTCAGTACTTC
CDR3aa: CASSERTSGRSQYF

abundance: NA
d_gene: TRBD1
j_gene: TRBJ1-1
v_gene: TRBV10-3
CDR3nt: TGTGCCATCAGTGAAAGAGAACAGGGGGAGACTGAAGCTTTCTTT
CDR3aa: CAISEREQGETEAFF

abundance: NA
d_gene: TRBD2
j_gene: TRBJ2-5
v_gene: TRBV7-9
CDR3nt: TGTGCCAGCAGCTTAGGTCCGGGACTAGCGGGAGAGACCCAGTACTTC
CDR3aa: CASSLGPGLAGETQYF

abundance: NA
d_gene: TRBD2
j_gene: TRBJ2-3
v_gene: TRBV7-9
CDR3nt: TGTGCCAGCAGCAGAATGACGGGAGGGGATGCAGATACGCAGTATTTT
CDR3aa: CASSRMTGGDADTQYF

abundance: once
d_gene: TRBD1
j_gene: TRBJ1-1
v_gene: TRBV18
CDR3nt: TGTGCCAGCTCACCCACGACAGGGTCCCGGACTGAAGCTTTCTTT
CDR3aa: CASSPTTGSRTEAFF

abundance: NA
d_gene: NA
j_gene: TRBJ2-5
v_gene: TRBV18
CDR3nt: TGTGCCAGCTCACTCAGGGGCCCCCAAGAGACCCAGTACTTC
CDR3aa: CASSLRGPQETQYF

abundance: few
d_gene: TRBD1
j_gene: TRBJ1-3
v_gene: TRBV28
CDR3nt: TGTGCCAGCAGCCTTGACAGGGTCCAAAACACCATATATTTT
CDR3aa: CASSLDRVQNTIYF

abundance: NA
d_gene: TRBD1
j_gene: TRBJ1-6
v_gene: TRBV10-3
CDR3nt: TGTGCCATCTCCTGGGGACAGGGCAATAATTCACCCCTCCACTTT
CDR3aa: CAISWGQGNNSPLHF

abundance: NA
d_gene: NA
j_gene: TRBJ1-1
v_gene: TRBV6-4
CDR3nt: TGTGCCAGCAGTGACACCGGGGACACTGAAGCTTTCTTT
CDR3aa: CASSDTGDTEAFF

abundance: NA
d_gene: NA
j_gene: TRBJ2-3
v_gene: TRBV27
CDR3nt: TGTGCCAGCAGTTTTCAGGATACGCAGTATTTT
CDR3aa: CASSFQDTQYF

abundance: NA
d_gene: TRBD2
j_gene: TRBJ2-7
v_gene: TRBV28
CDR3nt: TGTGCCAGCAGTCGGAGCGGGGCCGCCTACGAGCAGTACTTC
CDR3aa: CASSRSGAAYEQYF

abundance: NA
d_gene: NA
j_gene: TRBJ1-4
v_gene: TRBV20-1
CDR3nt: TGCAGTGCCCCGGAGCTGGGAAAACTGTTTTTT
CDR3aa: CSAPELGKLFF

abundance: NA
d_gene: NA
j_gene: TRBJ1-1
v_gene: TRBV19
CDR3nt: TGTGCCAGTAGTATCGTCGCAGGGTCTAACACTGAAGCTTTCTTT
CDR3aa: CASSIVAGSNTEAFF

abundance: NA
d_gene: TRBD1
j_gene: TRBJ2-1
v_gene: TRBV6-1
CDR3nt: TGTGCCGTCAGAAGGACAGGGGGAGTGGATGAGCAGTTCTTC
CDR3aa: CAVRRTGGVDEQFF

abundance: NA
d_gene: NA
j_gene: TRBJ1-2
v_gene: TRBV19
CDR3nt: TGTGCCAGTAGTCCGCAACAGGCTAACTATGGCTACACCTTC
CDR3aa: CASSPQQANYGYTF

abundance: NA
d_gene: TRBD1
j_gene: TRBJ2-5
v_gene: TRBV6-5
CDR3nt: TGTGCCAGCAGTTACTCGGGACAGGCTCAAGAGACCCAGTACTTC
CDR3aa: CASSYSGQAQETQYF

abundance: NA
d_gene: NA
j_gene: TRBJ2-3
v_gene: TRBV21-1
CDR3nt: TGTGCCAGCAGCAAAGTTCAGGCTTTCGGCTCCCGGGGACTAGCGGACACAGATACGCAGTATTTT
CDR3aa: CASSKVQAFGSRGLADTDTQYF

abundance: NA
d_gene: NA
j_gene: TRBJ2-7
v_gene: TRBV5-1
CDR3nt: TGCGCCAGCAGCGAAGGAGCCTACGAGCAGTACTTC
CDR3aa: CASSEGAYEQYF

abundance: NA
d_gene: NA
j_gene: TRBJ2-2
v_gene: TRBV27
CDR3nt: TGTGCCAGCAGTCGACAGGAATCGACTGACGCGTCCACCGGGGAGCTGTTTTTT
CDR3aa: CASSRQESTDASTGELFF

abundance: once
d_gene: TRBD1
j_gene: TRBJ1-2
v_gene: TRBV6-1
CDR3nt: TGTGCCAGCAGTGGATACAGGGGGAAGGAGTATCGCTACACCTTC
CDR3aa: CASSGYRGKEYRYTF

abundance: NA
d_gene: NA
j_gene: TRBJ1-1
v_gene: TRBV28
CDR3nt: TGTGCCAGCAGTTTAGAGGAATGGAGCACTGAAGCTTTCTTT
CDR3aa: CASSLEEWSTEAFF